One and the same sample provided the 32 T cell receptor beta chains below, sequenced in a study of blood T cell repertoires in COVID-19 (TCRdb year 2020). Libraries were constructed by the immunoSEQ multiplex PCR assay. The source is immuneACCESS, and TCRdb retained only in-frame sequences with V and J called. Part of the clones is not carried over; for the studies checked, unresolved V genes explain less than half of this, and the remainder is unexplained. The sample records 80,000 to 100,000 clones, around three quarters of which are singletons. The top ten constitute roughly 8.2% of the sample. Source material: peripheral blood. These receptors were collected from a man in his forties or fifties who had recovered from COVID-19.

The chain couples TRBV15 to TRBJ2-3, with 7 positions matching TRBD1. The CDR3 spans 15 residues. CDR1 is LNHNV and CDR2 is YYDKDF in the germline V gene (reference sequence). J gave up 2 bases and V 6 bases, and 8 bases lay outside the gene matches. The CDR3 region is CATRIQGNPTDTQYF. The CDR3 nucleotides read TGTGCCACCAGAATACAGGGGAATCCCACAGATACGCAGTATTTT.

This clone came up once. The V and J genes are TRBV2 and TRBJ1-5; D remains ambiguous. In germline, CDR1 is SNHLY, CDR2 FYNNEI. Trimming stripped 7 bases from V and 2 bases from J, with 15 bases between. CDR3 length: 15 amino acids. CDR3 nucleotides: TGTGCCAGCACCCCAGAGGAGGGTCGCAATCAGCCCCAGCATTTT. Its translation is CASTPEEGRNQPQHF.

The V call is TRBV10-3, the J call TRBJ2-7, with 7 bases that match TRBD1. V shed 6 bases, J shed 4 bases, and the junction held 6 bases outside the gene matches. CDR1 ENHRY and CDR2 SYGVKD come from the germline V gene. The CDR3 runs to 13 residues. The CDR3 is CAIRDWTGYEQYF. The CDR3 nucleotides are TGTGCCATCAGGGATTGGACAGGATACGAGCAGTACTTC.

This chain joins TRBV12-5 and TRBJ2-7, with D possibly TRBD1 on 5 matching bases. The length of the CDR3 is 17 residues. V lost 4 bases and J 0 bases, leaving 19 bases between the germline ends. Germline CDR1 LGHNT, CDR2 FRNRAP. In DNA form, the CDR3 reads TGTGCTAGTGGTTCCCCCGCTGACAGATTTTCCTCCTACGAGCAGTACTTC. Translation: CASGSPADRFSSYEQYF.

This clone appeared a single time. The J gene is TRBJ1-1, the V gene TRBV5-1; TRBD1 matches at 10 bases. The CDR3 has 17 amino acids. Germline CDR1 and CDR2: SGHRS and YFSETQ. V dropped 5 bases and J dropped 2; count of bases not matched to a gene: 12. The CDR3 region has the DNA TGCGCCAGCAGAATCGTGGGACAGGGGATTGTTAACACTGAAGCTTTCTTT. It codes for CASRIVGQGIVNTEAFF.

V gene TRBV7-9 combines with J gene TRBJ2-5, with D possibly being TRBD1 (6 bases). Per the germline V gene, CDR1 is SEHNR and CDR2 is FQNEAQ (reference sequence). This CDR3 is 14 amino acids long. The V end was cut by 5 bases, the J end by 5 bases, with 15 bases between. The DNA for the CDR3 is TGTGCCAGCAGCCCGCTGAATCAGGGGGAGACCCAGTACTTC. It is translated as CASSPLNQGETQYF.

This clone was observed many times. This chain connects TRBV5-4 to TRBJ2-7, with 10 bases matching TRBD2. The CDR3 is made up of 14 amino acids. V dropped 9 bases and J dropped 4; count of bases not matched to a gene: 10. Germline V gene lookup returns CDR1 SGHNT and CDR2 YYREEE (reference sequence). This CDR3 is CATKRTSGSYEQYF. The CDR3 DNA reads as TGTGCCACAAAAAGGACTAGCGGATCGTACGAGCAGTACTTC. The full variable domain, with the rest looked up from reference TRBV5-4 and TRBJ2-7, is ETGVTQSPTHLIKTRGQQVTLRCSSQSGHNTVSWYQQALGQGPQFIFQYYREEENGRGNFPPRFSGLQFPNYSSELNVNALELDDSALYLCATKRTSGSYEQYFGPGTRLTVT.

The chain combines TRBV9 with TRBJ1-5; D is possibly TRBD1 (6 bases). The CDR3 is 14 amino acids. The germline V and J ends were trimmed by 3 bases and 0 bases, with 7 bases remaining between them. Germline-derived CDR1 and CDR2 are SGDLS and YYNGEE. CDR3: CASSATGSNQPQHF. The DNA of the CDR3 is TGTGCCAGCAGCGCGACAGGTAGCAATCAGCCCCAGCATTTT.

This clone showed up just once. This sequence joins TRBV11-2 and TRBJ1-5; D not certain. Germline V CDR1 and CDR2: SGHAT, FQNNGV. The CDR3 length is 12 residues. Trimming took off 5 bases at V and 9 bases at J, with 11 bases between the two ends. The CDR3 protein is CASSRGGGPQHF. The CDR3 nucleotides are TGTGCCAGCAGCCGAGGAGGAGGGCCCCAGCATTTT.

The chain recombines TRBV30 with TRBJ1-3, with TRBD1 matching over 9 bases. The V and J ends lost 3 bases and 4 bases, in that order; junction bases with no gene match: 4. This CDR3 has 14 amino acids. The V gene's germline CDR1 is GTSNPN and CDR2 SVGIG (reference sequence). Here the CDR3 DNA reads TGTGCCTGGAGCTGGGACAGGGCAGGAAACACCATATATTTT. Its protein product is CAWSWDRAGNTIYF.

The chain recombines TRBV7-2 with TRBJ1-1; D unclear. Germline V CDR1 and CDR2: SGHTA, FQGNSA. The ends were cut back, 2 bases at V and 0 bases at J, with 7 bases in the middle. The CDR3 covers 14 residues. The CDR3 sequence: CASSLKPMNTEAFF. DNA for the CDR3: TGTGCCAGCAGCTTAAAACCTATGAACACTGAAGCTTTCTTT. Based on the CDR3 plus reference TRBV7-2 and TRBJ1-1, the full variable domain is GAGVSQSPSNKVTEKGKDVELRCDPISGHTALYWYRQSLGQGLEFLIYFQGNSAPDKSGLPSDRFSAERTGGSVSTLTIQRTQQEDSAVYLCASSLKPMNTEAFFGQGTRLTVV.

The V gene is TRBV27, the J gene TRBJ1-4; a weak D match, TRBD1 (6 bases). The length of the CDR3 is 15 residues. V gave up 2 bases and J gave up 0 bases, with 7 bases separating them. Germline loops: CDR1 MNHEY, CDR2 SMNVEV (reference sequence). The CDR3 sequence is CASSLGGTTNEKLFF. The CDR3 region has the DNA TGTGCCAGCAGTTTAGGGGGCACAACTAATGAAAAACTGTTTTTT.

The chain couples TRBV15 to TRBJ2-7; a possible D gene is TRBD2 (6 bases). The CDR3 spans 14 residues. Germline V gene data show CDR1 as LNHNV and CDR2 as YYDKDF (reference sequence). V was cut by 9 bases and J by 0 bases, with 15 bases left in between. This chain's CDR3 is CATSGTASSYEQYF. CDR3 sequence (DNA): TGTGCCACTTCCGGGACTGCAAGCTCCTACGAGCAGTACTTC.

CDR3 nucleotides: TGTGCCAGCAGTTTAACAGGGGGGGAAGCTAACTATGGCTACACCTTC. This encodes CASSLTGGEANYGYTF. J is TRBJ1-2 and V is TRBV27; 8 bases are shared with TRBD1. V shed 2 bases and J 0 bases; nucleotides not matched to a gene: 5. The germline V gene has CDR1 MNHEY and CDR2 SMNVEV (reference sequence). The length of the CDR3 is 16 residues.

The chain carries TRBV12-3 or TRBV12-4 and TRBJ2-5, with a weak D call TRBD2 (6 bases). V dropped 7 bases and J dropped 4 bases, with 13 bases sitting between them. The CDR3 totals 13 residues. Written as DNA, the CDR3 is TGTGCCAGCACGTCTAGCGCGGCAGAGACCCAGTACTTC. It is translated as CASTSSAAETQYF.

This rearrangement joins TRBV7-9 to TRBJ1-6, with a weak D call TRBD1 (6 bases). The CDR3 spans 15 residues. Germline V gene sequence: CDR1 SEHNR, CDR2 FQNEAQ (reference sequence). V shed 5 bases and J shed 7 bases, with 15 bases lying between them. The chain's CDR3 is CASSPGGQRNSPLHF. CDR3 coding DNA: TGTGCCAGCAGCCCAGGCGGACAGCGAAATTCACCCCTCCACTTT.

This chain joins TRBV2 and TRBJ1-2; TRBD1 matches at 9 bases. Germline lookup yields CDR1 SNHLY and CDR2 FYNNEI. V lost 4 bases to trimming and J lost 4 bases; unmatched junction nucleotides: 1. This CDR3 comprises 13 residues. The CDR3 loop reads CASSGGQGYGYTF. The CDR3 DNA reads TGTGCCAGCAGTGGGGGACAGGGCTATGGCTACACCTTC.

This clone occurred a few times. The chain is built from TRBV4-2 and TRBJ2-3, with TRBD2 matching over 8 bases. The germline V gene has CDR1 LGHNA and CDR2 YNFKEQ. The V gene end was trimmed by 0 bases and the J gene end by 4 bases; junction bases not matched to a gene: 9. The CDR3 is 17 amino acids. CDR3 in amino acids: CASSQDPGREAADTQYF. CDR3 DNA: TGTGCCAGCAGCCAAGATCCCGGGCGGGAGGCTGCAGATACGCAGTATTTT.

The chain is built from TRBV3-1 (or the pseudogene TRBV3-2) and TRBJ2-2; 8 bases line up with TRBD2. Trimming took 2 bases from V and 4 from J; bases not matched to a gene: 6. Looked up from germline, CDR1 is LGHDT and CDR2 is YNNKEL (reference sequence). The CDR3 has 16 residues. CDR3 sequence: CASSQKAGGTTGELFF. The CDR3 nucleotides are TGTGCCAGCAGCCAAAAGGCGGGAGGTACCACCGGGGAGCTGTTTTTT.

The gene calls are TRBV11-3 and TRBJ1-1; D remains unclear. Trimming removed 1 base from V and 5 bases from J, with 8 bases in between. Germline loops: CDR1 SGHNT, CDR2 YENEEA. The CDR3 spans 13 residues. CDR3 amino acids: CASSLGTGTEAFF. The CDR3 bases are TGTGCCAGCAGCTTAGGGACGGGGACTGAAGCTTTCTTT.

V is TRBV7-3 and J is TRBJ2-3, with 9 nucleotides matching TRBD2. Germline loops: CDR1 SGHTA, CDR2 FQGTGA. The ends lost 3 bases at V and 3 bases at J; junction bases unmatched: 4. The CDR3 has 15 residues. CDR3 region: CASSLASGATDTQYF. As DNA, the CDR3 is TGTGCCAGCAGCTTGGCTAGCGGGGCAACAGATACGCAGTATTTT.

The V gene is TRBV20-1, the J gene TRBJ1-1, with D maybe TRBD1 (5 bases). The V gene's germline CDR1 is DFQATT and CDR2 SNEGSKA (reference sequence). V lost 3 bases to trimming and J lost 5 bases, with 13 bases between them. This CDR3 region has 13 residues. CDR3 coding DNA: TGCAGTGCTAGTGAGGGAAAGGGGACTGAAGCTTTCTTT. Residues: CSASEGKGTEAFF.

V gene TRBV5-4 combines with J gene TRBJ1-2; tentative D call: TRBD1 (6 bases). The germline gives CDR1 SGHNT, CDR2 YYREEE (reference sequence). V lost 4 bases and J 3 bases, leaving 16 bases between the germline ends. The CDR3 is 15 residues long. The CDR3 region has the DNA TGTGCCAGCAGCCTTTCACAGGGTTTGTACTATGGCTACACCTTC. Its protein product is CASSLSQGLYYGYTF.

The chain is built from TRBV11-2 and TRBJ2-4, with D possibly being TRBD2 (6 bases). Germline V gene lookup returns CDR1 SGHAT and CDR2 FQNNGV. CDR3 length equals 14 residues. V dropped 8 bases and J dropped 7 bases, with 18 bases sitting between them. The CDR3 DNA reads TGTGCCAGCCATAGAGGGGTTGGGAGGAACATTCAGTACTTC. Residues: CASHRGVGRNIQYF. Full variable domain (missing parts from reference TRBV11-2 and TRBJ2-4): EAGVAQSPRYKIIEKRQSVAFWCNPISGHATLYWYQQILGQGPKLLIQFQNNGVVDDSQLPKDRFSAERLKGVDSTLKIQPAKLEDSAVYLCASHRGVGRNIQYFGAGTRLSVL.

This rearrangement joins TRBV14 to TRBJ1-6; D unclear. Trimming removed 0 bases at V and 13 bases at J, with 13 bases between. The CDR3 runs to 14 residues. The germline gives CDR1 SGHDN, CDR2 FVKESK. This CDR3 reads CASSQESAGSPLHF. The CDR3 DNA follows: TGTGCCAGCAGCCAAGAGTCGGCCGGGTCGCCCCTCCACTTT. The variable domain in full, with the rest retrieved from reference TRBV14 and TRBJ1-6, is EAGVTQFPSHSVIEKGQTVTLRCDPISGHDNLYWYRRVMGKEIKFLLHFVKESKQDESGMPNNRFLAERTGGTYSTLKVQPAELEDSGVYFCASSQESAGSPLHFGNGTRLTVT.

This rearrangement joins TRBV12-3 or TRBV12-4 to TRBJ1-5; D is uncertain. Trimming took 11 bases from V and 1 from J, leaving 12 bases between them. This CDR3 has 13 residues. The CDR3 here is CAERPGSNQPQHF. DNA for the CDR3: TGTGCCGAACGTCCGGGGAGCAATCAGCCCCAGCATTTT.

The rearrangement joins TRBV25-1 to TRBJ2-7, with 7 bases fitting TRBD1. The germline CDR1 and CDR2 sequences are MGHDK and SYGVNS. J gave up 1 base and V 11 bases, and 8 bases lay outside the gene matches. The CDR3 length is 13 residues. CDR3 loop: CAGWDRPSYEQYF. The DNA of the CDR3 is TGTGCCGGCTGGGACAGACCTTCCTACGAGCAGTACTTC.

The gene calls are TRBV7-9 and TRBJ1-1; possibly TRBD1 for D (6 bases). Germline V gene lookup returns CDR1 SEHNR and CDR2 FQNEAQ (reference sequence). This CDR3 region has 14 residues. V was shortened by 5 bases and J by 3 bases, with 13 bases between the two germline ends. The CDR3 loop is CASSPNRVDTEAFF. CDR3 sequence (DNA): TGTGCCAGCAGCCCGAACAGGGTTGACACTGAAGCTTTCTTT.

The CDR3 nucleotides read TGTGCCAGCAGACGAGGTTTCAAAAACATTCAGTACTTC. The encoded protein is CASRRGFKNIQYF. The J gene is TRBJ2-4, the V gene TRBV6-5; no definite D call. Trimming took off 6 bases at V and 3 bases at J, with 9 bases between the two ends. CDR1 is MNHEY and CDR2 is SVGAGI in the germline V gene. The CDR3 length is 13 residues.

The chain carries TRBV9 and TRBJ1-6, with 7 bases aligning to TRBD1. CDR3 length: 15 residues. With V trimmed by 0 bases and J by 6 bases, 3 bases remained unmatched. Germline CDR1 reads SGDLS; CDR2 reads YYNGEE. The CDR3 loop is CASSVEGAINSPLHF. The CDR3 nucleotides read TGTGCCAGCAGCGTAGAGGGGGCGATTAATTCACCCCTCCACTTT.

The chain is built from TRBV5-1 and TRBJ1-3; D not certain. The germline gives CDR1 SGHRS, CDR2 YFSETQ. CDR3 length equals 15 residues. Trimming left V 4 bases short and J 4 bases short, with 15 bases between. The CDR3 DNA reads TGCGCCAGCAGCCCGTCGAAGAACGGGGGAAACACCATATATTTT. It codes for CASSPSKNGGNTIYF.

DNA for the CDR3: TGCGCCAGCAGCTTATGGGGGCAAGACCAAGAGACCCAGTACTTC. It encodes CASSLWGQDQETQYF. V gene TRBV5-1 combines with J gene TRBJ2-5; tentative D call: TRBD1 (6 bases). Trimming stripped 2 bases from V and 0 bases from J, with 11 bases between. The CDR3 covers 15 residues. Germline CDR1 SGHRS, CDR2 YFSETQ.